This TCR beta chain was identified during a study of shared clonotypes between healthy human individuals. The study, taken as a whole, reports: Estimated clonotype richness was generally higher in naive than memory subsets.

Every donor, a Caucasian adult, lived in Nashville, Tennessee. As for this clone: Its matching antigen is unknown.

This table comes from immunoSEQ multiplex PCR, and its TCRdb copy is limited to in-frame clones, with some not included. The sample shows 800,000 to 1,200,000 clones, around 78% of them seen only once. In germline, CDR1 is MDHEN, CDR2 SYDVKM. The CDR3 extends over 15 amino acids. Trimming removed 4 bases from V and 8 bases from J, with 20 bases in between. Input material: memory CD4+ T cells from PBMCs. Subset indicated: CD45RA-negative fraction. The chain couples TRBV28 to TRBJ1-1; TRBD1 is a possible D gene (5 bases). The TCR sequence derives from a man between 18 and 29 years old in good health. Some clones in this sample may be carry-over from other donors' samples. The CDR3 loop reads CASSWDVDGGLEAFF. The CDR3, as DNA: TGTGCCAGCAGTTGGGACGTTGATGGGGGGTTGGAAGCTTTCTTT. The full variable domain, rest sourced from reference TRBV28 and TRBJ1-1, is DVKVTQSSRYLVKRTGEKVFLECVQDMDHENMFWYRQDPGLGLRLIYFSYDVKMKEKGDIPEGYSVSREKKERFSLILESASTNQTSMYLCASSWDVDGGLEAFFGQGTRLTVV.